This T cell receptor beta chain was captured in a study of blood T cells in healthy people across ages. Overall study results and limits: Older individuals had lower TCR beta diversity per million T cells (the decline was roughly linear).

Comments on this clonotype: What it binds is unknown.

Primers used in a second PCR of about 6 to 11 cycles were a sample-barcoded 5' primer and a J-beta primer mix. TCRdb analysed the 5' RACE reads with MiXCR anew, one entry per CDR3 protein. The data show about 380,000 distinct CDR3 sequences, with over 45% seen just once and 50% to 65% held by the top ten. CDR3 length: 14 residues. CDR1 LGHNA and CDR2 YNFKEQ come from the germline V gene. Trimming removed 2 bases from V and 4 bases from J, with 10 bases in between. V is TRBV4-2 and J is TRBJ2-3; maybe TRBD2 (6 bases). This clonotype was obtained from a man between 60 and 75 years old in good health. The specimen sequenced was blood. The CDR3 DNA reads as TGTGCCAGCAGCCAAAGACTAGGATCAGATACGCAGTATTTT. This gives the protein CASSQRLGSDTQYF.